The TCR beta chain under discussion was sequenced for a study of shared clonotypes between healthy human individuals. The table came from immunoSEQ multiplex PCR; TCRdb's copy has only in-frame clones and leaves some out. This sample has roughly 2.1 million clones, with 93% found just once. This CDR3 has 15 amino acids. Germline CDR1 LGHNA, CDR2 YNFKEQ. V dropped 1 base and J dropped 6; count of bases not matched to a gene: 5. Naive CD8 cells lacked CD45RO, underwent positive selection for CCR7 and left out terminally differentiated effector memory CD45RA+ cells. The chain couples TRBV4-2 to TRBJ1-4, with TRBD1 matching over 7 bases. Sequences were obtained from naive CD8+ T cells from PBMCs. The source is a man younger than 30 in good health. Some clones in this sample may be carry-over from other donors' samples. The CDR3 DNA reads TGTGCCAGCAGCCAAGCCAGGACAGGAGATGAAAAACTGTTTTTT. Amino acid sequence: CASSQARTGDEKLFF.